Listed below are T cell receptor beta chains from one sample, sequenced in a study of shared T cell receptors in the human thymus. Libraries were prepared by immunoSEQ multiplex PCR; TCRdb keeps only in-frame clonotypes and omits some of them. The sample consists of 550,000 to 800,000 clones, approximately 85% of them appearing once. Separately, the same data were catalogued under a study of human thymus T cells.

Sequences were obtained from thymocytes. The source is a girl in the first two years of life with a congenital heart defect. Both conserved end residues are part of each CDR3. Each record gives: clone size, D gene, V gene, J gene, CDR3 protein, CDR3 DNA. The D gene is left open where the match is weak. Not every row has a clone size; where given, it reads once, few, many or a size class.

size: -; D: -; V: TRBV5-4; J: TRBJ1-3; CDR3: CASSLNTSGNTIYF; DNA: TGTGCCAGCAGCTTAAACACCTCTGGAAACACCATATATTTT
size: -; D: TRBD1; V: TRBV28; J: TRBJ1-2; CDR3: CASSHRDRETYGYTF; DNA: TGTGCCAGCAGTCACCGGGACAGGGAAACCTATGGCTACACCTTC
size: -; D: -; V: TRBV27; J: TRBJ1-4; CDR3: CASSLYGGPNEKLFF; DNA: TGTGCCAGCAGCCTCTACGGGGGACCCAATGAAAAACTGTTTTTT
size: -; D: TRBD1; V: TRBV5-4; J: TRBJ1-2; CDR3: CASSENWTGCGYTF; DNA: TGTGCCAGCAGCGAGAACTGGACAGGGTGCGGCTACACCTTC
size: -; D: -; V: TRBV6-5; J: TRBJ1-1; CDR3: CASSYSRSDTEAFF; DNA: TGTGCCAGCAGTTACTCGCGGTCGGACACTGAAGCTTTCTTT
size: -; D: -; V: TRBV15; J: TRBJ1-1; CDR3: CATSRDPLRRGNTEAFF; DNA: TGTGCCACCAGCAGAGATCCCCTCCGGCGAGGGAACACTGAAGCTTTCTTT
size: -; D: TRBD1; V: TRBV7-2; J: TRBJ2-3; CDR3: CASSLADRGYRYTDTQYF; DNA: TGTGCCAGCAGCTTAGCGGACAGGGGGTATCGTTACACAGATACGCAGTATTTT
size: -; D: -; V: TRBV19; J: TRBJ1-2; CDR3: CASRAGNYGYTF; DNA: TGTGCCAGTAGGGCGGGGAACTATGGCTACACCTTC
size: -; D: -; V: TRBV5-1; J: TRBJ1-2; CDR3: CASSLPRTESYTF; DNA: TGCGCCAGCAGCTTGCCCCGGACAGAAAGCTACACCTTC
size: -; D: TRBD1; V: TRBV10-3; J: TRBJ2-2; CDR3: CATLGPYRGLGGELFF; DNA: TGTGCCACCCTGGGGCCTTACAGGGGGCTAGGCGGGGAGCTGTTTTTT
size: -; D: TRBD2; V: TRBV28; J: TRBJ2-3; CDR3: CASSFTSGGAWVSDTQYF; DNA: TGTGCCAGCAGTTTTACTAGCGGGGGGGCCTGGGTTTCAGATACGCAGTATTTT
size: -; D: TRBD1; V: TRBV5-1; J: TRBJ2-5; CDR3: CASKERDRGVVQYF; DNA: TGCGCCAGCAAAGAAAGGGACAGGGGGGTGGTCCAGTACTTC
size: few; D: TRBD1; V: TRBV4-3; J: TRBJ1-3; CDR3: CASSQDAGGVYTIYF; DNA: TGCGCCAGCAGCCAAGATGCAGGGGGTGTGTACACCATATATTTT
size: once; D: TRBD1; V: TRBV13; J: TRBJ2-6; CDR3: CASSLRQGGQAGANVLTF; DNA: TGTGCCAGCAGCTTAAGACAGGGGGGACAAGCTGGGGCCAACGTCCTGACTTTC
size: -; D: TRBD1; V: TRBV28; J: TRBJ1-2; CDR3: CASSLQGGQGLTNYGYTF; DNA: TGTGCCAGCAGCCTACAGGGGGGACAGGGACTAACTAACTATGGCTACACCTTC
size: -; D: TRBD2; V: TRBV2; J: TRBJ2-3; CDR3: CASSVQAPLAGGTPSSTDTQYF; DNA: TGTGCCAGCAGTGTTCAGGCCCCTCTAGCGGGGGGCACCCCGAGCAGCACAGATACGCAGTATTTT
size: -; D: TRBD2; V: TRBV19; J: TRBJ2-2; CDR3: CASSTTVPGLMNTGELFF; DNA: TGTGCCAGTAGTACCACCGTCCCGGGACTAATGAACACCGGGGAGCTGTTTTTT
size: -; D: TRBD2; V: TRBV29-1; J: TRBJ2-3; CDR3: CSVGAPRAGVADTQYF; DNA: TGCAGCGTTGGGGCACCCCGAGCGGGGGTCGCAGATACGCAGTATTTT
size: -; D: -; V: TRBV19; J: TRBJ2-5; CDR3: CASAGHSGETQYF; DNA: TGTGCCAGTGCAGGACACAGTGGGGAGACCCAGTACTTC
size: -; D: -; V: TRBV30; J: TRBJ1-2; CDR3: CAWSPRGPWSGYTF; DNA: TGTGCCTGGAGTCCCAGGGGACCTTGGTCTGGCTACACCTTC
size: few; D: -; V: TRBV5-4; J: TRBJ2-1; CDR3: CASCRTPQSDYNEQFF; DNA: TGTGCCAGCTGTCGGACACCCCAATCGGACTACAATGAGCAGTTCTTC
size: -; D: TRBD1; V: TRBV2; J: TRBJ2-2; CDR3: CASELKGAALSNTGELFF; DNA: TGTGCCAGCGAGCTTAAGGGGGCCGCACTCTCAAACACCGGGGAGCTGTTTTTT
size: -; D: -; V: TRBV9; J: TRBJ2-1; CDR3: CASSALAYNEQFF; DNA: TGTGCCAGCAGCGCCCTAGCCTACAATGAGCAGTTCTTC
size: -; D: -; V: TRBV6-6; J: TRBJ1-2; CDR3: CASSLPSSSLYGYTF; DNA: TGTGCCAGCAGTTTACCGTCAAGTAGCCTCTATGGCTACACCTTC
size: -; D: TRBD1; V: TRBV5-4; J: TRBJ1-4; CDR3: CASSLDRGNEKLFF; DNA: TGTGCCAGCAGCTTGGACAGGGGGAATGAAAAACTGTTTTTT
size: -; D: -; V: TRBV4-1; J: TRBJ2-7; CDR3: CASSQDTRGVNEQYF; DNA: TGCGCCAGCAGCCAAGATACCAGGGGGGTGAACGAGCAGTACTTC
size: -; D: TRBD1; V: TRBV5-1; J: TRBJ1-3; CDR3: CASSLDGTGSGNTIYF; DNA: TGCGCCAGCAGCTTGGACGGGACAGGCTCTGGAAACACCATATATTTT
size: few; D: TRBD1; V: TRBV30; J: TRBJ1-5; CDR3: CAWRGGTGDQPQHF; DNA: TGTGCCTGGAGGGGAGGGACAGGGGATCAGCCCCAGCATTTT
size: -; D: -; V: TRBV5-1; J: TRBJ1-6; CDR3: CASSPELNDSPLHF; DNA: TGCGCCAGCAGCCCGGAGCTAAATGATTCACCCCTCCACTTT
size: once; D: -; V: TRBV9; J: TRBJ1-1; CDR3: CASAPGHLNTEAFF; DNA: TGTGCCAGCGCCCCGGGACACCTGAACACTGAAGCTTTCTTT
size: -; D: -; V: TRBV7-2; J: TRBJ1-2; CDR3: CASSLSPSRSGIHGYTF; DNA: TGTGCCAGCAGCTTATCGCCCTCGCGGTCGGGGATCCATGGCTACACCTTC
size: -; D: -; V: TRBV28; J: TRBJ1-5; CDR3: CASSFGPGLAEPQHF; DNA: -
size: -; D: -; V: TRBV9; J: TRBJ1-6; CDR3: CASSVGGENSPLHF; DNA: TGTGCCAGCAGCGTGGGGGGGGAAAATTCACCCCTCCACTTT
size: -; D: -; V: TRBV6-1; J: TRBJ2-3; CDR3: CASSDAFVLDSTDTQYF; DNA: TGTGCCAGCAGTGACGCCTTCGTCCTAGACAGCACAGATACGCAGTATTTT
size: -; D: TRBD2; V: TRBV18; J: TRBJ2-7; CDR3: CASSPLRTSGHEQYF; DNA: TGTGCCAGCTCACCACTAAGGACTAGCGGGCACGAGCAGTACTTC
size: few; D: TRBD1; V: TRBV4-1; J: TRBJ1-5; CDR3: CASSQSFKTGQNLSNQPQHF; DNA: TGCGCCAGCAGCCAATCCTTCAAAACGGGACAGAATCTTAGCAATCAGCCCCAGCATTTT
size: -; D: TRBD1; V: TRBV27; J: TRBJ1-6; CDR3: CASSSPDRDRINSPLHF; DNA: TGTGCCAGCAGTTCGCCTGACCGGGACAGAATCAACTCACCCCTCCACTTT
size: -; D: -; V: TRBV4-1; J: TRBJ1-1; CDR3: CASSQERGGDTEAFF; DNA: TGCGCCAGCAGCCAAGAGAGGGGCGGGGACACTGAAGCTTTCTTT
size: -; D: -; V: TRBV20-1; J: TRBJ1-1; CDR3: CSAETNTEAFF; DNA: TGCAGTGCGGAGACGAACACTGAAGCTTTCTTT
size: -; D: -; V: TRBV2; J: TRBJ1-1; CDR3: CASSEAFYTEAFF; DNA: TGTGCCAGCAGTGAAGCCTTCTACACTGAAGCTTTCTTT
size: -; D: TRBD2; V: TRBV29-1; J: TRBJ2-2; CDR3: CSVEETSGGAGAGELFF; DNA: TGCAGCGTTGAAGAGACTAGCGGGGGGGCCGGTGCCGGGGAGCTGTTTTTT
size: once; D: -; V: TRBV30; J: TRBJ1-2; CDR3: CAWSARGGYTF; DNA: TGTGCCTGGAGTGCTAGGGGGGGCTACACCTTC
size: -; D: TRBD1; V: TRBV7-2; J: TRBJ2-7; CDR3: CASSSTPGQSFGYEQYF; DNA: TGTGCCAGCAGCTCGACTCCGGGACAGAGTTTCGGGTACGAGCAGTACTTC
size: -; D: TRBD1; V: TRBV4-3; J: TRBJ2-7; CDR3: CASSPDRTGGNSYEQYF; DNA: TGCGCCAGCAGCCCAGATCGGACAGGGGGTAACTCCTACGAGCAGTACTTC
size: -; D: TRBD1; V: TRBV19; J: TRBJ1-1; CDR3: CASNDREVNTEAFF; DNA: TGTGCCAGTAACGACAGGGAGGTGAACACTGAAGCTTTCTTT
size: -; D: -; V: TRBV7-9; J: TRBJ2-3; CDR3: CASSLKRTDTQYF; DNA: TGTGCCAGCAGCTTAAAGAGGACAGATACGCAGTATTTT
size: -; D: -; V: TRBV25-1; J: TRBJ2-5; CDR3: CASRRTGRETQYF; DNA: TGTGCCAGCAGAAGAACAGGGCGGGAGACCCAGTACTTC
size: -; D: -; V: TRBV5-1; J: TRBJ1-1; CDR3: CASSLGRSPMNTEAFF; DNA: TGCGCCAGCAGCTTAGGGAGGTCTCCCATGAACACTGAAGCTTTCTTT
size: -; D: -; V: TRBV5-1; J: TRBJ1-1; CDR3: CASSLAGERRTEAFF; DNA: TGCGCCAGCAGCTTGGCCGGGGAGAGAAGGACTGAAGCTTTCTTT
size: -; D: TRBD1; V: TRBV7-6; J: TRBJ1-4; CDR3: CASSPVRDRDEKLFF; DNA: TGTGCCAGCAGCCCCGTTCGTGACAGGGATGAAAAACTGTTTTTT
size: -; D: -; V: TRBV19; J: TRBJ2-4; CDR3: CASSVPTRIQYF; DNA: TGTGCCAGTAGTGTACCGACTCGCATTCAGTACTTC
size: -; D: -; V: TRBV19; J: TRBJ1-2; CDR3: CASSTSRCQGGYTF; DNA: TGTGCCAGTAGTACGTCACGGTGCCAGGGCGGCTACACCTTC